This TCR beta chain stems from a study of blood T cell repertoires in COVID-19. Study context: Samples came from the United States, Italy and Spain, spanning acute and convalescent COVID-19. From T cells, B-cell-depleted T cells, or PBMCs came the material, which was cDNA or gDNA.

Assay: immunoSEQ multiplex PCR; the TCRdb copy retains only in-frame clones and omits some. In the table there are 200,000 to 250,000 clones, around 90% of which are singletons. Germline V gives CDR1 MNHEY, CDR2 SVGAGI. This CDR3 comprises 14 residues. V shed 7 bases, J shed 5 bases, and the junction held 6 bases outside the gene matches. The clonotype comes from a man in his sixties who had recovered from COVID-19. The material sequenced was peripheral blood. V usage is TRBV6-5 and J usage is TRBJ1-2, with 11 bases aligning to TRBD1. CDR3 in amino acids: CASTPDRGLYGYTF. The CDR3 region has the DNA TGTGCCAGCACTCCGGACAGGGGGCTTTATGGCTACACCTTC.